The TCR beta chain described here comes from a study of blood T cell repertoires in COVID-19. Across the study: PBMCs, B-cell-depleted T cells, or T cells were the source of the cDNA or gDNA that made up the material.

Clones were read by immunoSEQ multiplex PCR, and TCRdb kept only the in-frame ones, dropping some. The profile shows around 85,000 clones, 75% to 90% of them singletons. V shed 5 bases and J shed 2 bases, with 14 bases lying between them. The CDR3 is made up of 14 amino acids. CDR1 SGHDT and CDR2 YYEEEE come from the germline V gene. Participants came from around 25 US areas, aged roughly 18 to 90 years. Sequenced sample: PBMCs or T cells enriched from blood (not recorded which). The gene calls are TRBV5-6 and TRBJ2-7, with D maybe TRBD2 (6 bases). The sequence was obtained from a woman in her forties or fifties with acute COVID-19. The CDR3 nucleotides are TGTGCCAGCAGTTTGCCGGGAGACGCCTACGAGCAGTACTTC. Residues: CASSLPGDAYEQYF.